These 22 T cell receptor beta chains came from one sample sequenced in a study of blood T cell repertoires in COVID-19 (dated by TCRdb to the early 2020s). Receptor amplification or capture employed the immunoSEQ multiplex PCR assay. This immuneACCESS table, as held by TCRdb, lists in-frame sequences with V and J called but not all clones. Of the missing ones, under half trace to an unresolved V gene in checked studies; the others have no known cause. The sample records 400,000 to 450,000 clones, roughly nine tenths of which are singletons. Clones ranked in the top ten supply about 1.1% of the sample. Sequenced sample: PBMCs or T cells enriched from blood (not recorded which). All receptors come from a man under 40 who had recovered from COVID-19.

The CDR3 bases are TGTGCCAGCAGCCTGGGAGAGGGCGCGCAGTATTTT. Translating gives CASSLGEGAQYF. The genes are TRBV7-9 and TRBJ2-3; D might be TRBD2 (5 bases). Per the germline V gene, CDR1 is SEHNR and CDR2 is FQNEAQ (reference sequence). Deletions cut 5 bases from V and 10 bases from J, with 13 bases between. The CDR3 runs 12 residues.

The chain employs TRBV27 and TRBJ1-5, with 7 bases that match TRBD1. V dropped 6 bases and J dropped 0; count of bases not matched to a gene: 5. The CDR3 is 15 amino acids. Germline loops: CDR1 MNHEY, CDR2 SMNVEV (reference sequence). The CDR3 loop reads CASRQGTDSNQPQHF. The CDR3 DNA follows: TGTGCCAGCAGGCAAGGGACAGATAGCAATCAGCCCCAGCATTTT.

V is TRBV6-5 and J is TRBJ1-3; D may be TRBD1 (5 bases). Germline V gene lookup returns CDR1 MNHEY and CDR2 SVGAGI. The CDR3 totals 14 residues. V lost 5 bases to trimming and J lost 0 bases, with 8 bases between them. The CDR3 DNA follows: TGTGCCAGCAGTCCGCAGGGCTCTGGAAACACCATATATTTT. Protein: CASSPQGSGNTIYF.

CDR3 amino acids: CASYSTGGRGEQFF. The CDR3 DNA follows: TGTGCCAGCTATTCTACAGGGGGCAGGGGTGAGCAGTTCTTC. This sequence joins TRBV6-5 and TRBJ2-1, with 9 nucleotides matching TRBD1. This CDR3 spans 14 amino acids. V trimming: 8 bases; J trimming: 9 bases; junction bases outside the gene matches: 11. Per germline, CDR1 MNHEY and CDR2 SVGAGI.

CDR3 sequence: CASSLGGDEKLFF. CDR3 sequence (DNA): TGTGCCAGCTCACTGGGAGGGGATGAAAAACTGTTTTTT. The rearrangement joins TRBV18 to TRBJ1-4, with D possibly being TRBD1 (5 bases). Trimming removed 4 bases at V and 6 bases at J, with 9 bases between. The CDR3 extends over 13 amino acids. Per the germline V gene, CDR1 is KGHSH and CDR2 is LQKENI. Complete variable domain (other parts from reference TRBV18 and TRBJ1-4): NAGVMQNPRHLVRRRGQEARLRCSPMKGHSHVYWYRQLPEEGLKFMVYLQKENIIDESGMPKERFSAEFPKEGPSILRIQQVVRGDSAAYFCASSLGGDEKLFFGSGTQLSVL.

The V call is TRBV18, the J call TRBJ2-5; D gene ambiguous. Germline CDR1 KGHSH, CDR2 LQKENI. The ends were cut back, 3 bases at V and 4 bases at J, with 21 bases in the middle. The CDR3 is 17 amino acids. For the CDR3, the DNA is TGTGCCAGCTCACCTCCGCGCCTTGGCGTAGGCGGAGAGACCCAGTACTTC. Translating gives CASSPPRLGVGGETQYF.

This clone was counted once. The chain links TRBV4-1 to TRBJ1-2; 7 nucleotides align to TRBD1. J lost 5 bases, V lost 5 bases, and 14 bases had no gene match. Germline V gene lookup returns CDR1 MGHRA and CDR2 YSYEKL. This CDR3 has 16 residues. CDR3 DNA: TGCGCCAGCAGCGGAGCTAGACAGGGAGCGAGGTATGGCTACACCTTC. Its translation is CASSGARQGARYGYTF.

The J gene is TRBJ1-5, the V gene TRBV18; D ambiguous. The CDR3 is 14 residues long. Germline V CDR1 and CDR2: KGHSH, LQKENI. The ends were cut back, 4 bases at V and 3 bases at J, with 10 bases in the middle. The CDR3 is CASSQSGSNQPQHF. In nucleotides, the CDR3 is TGTGCCAGCTCACAATCGGGGTCCAATCAGCCCCAGCATTTT.

With respect to this clone: Compared with germline, one end of the junction differs, possibly owing to a read error. The chain couples TRBV5-3 to TRBJ2-1; D unclear. TRBV5-3 is recorded as an ORF, its role being uncertain. The CDR3 totals 16 residues. As DNA, the CDR3 is TGTGTCAGAAGCAATGGAGTGGCTAGGTGGTCCCCTGAGCAGTTCTTC. It yields the protein CVRSNGVARWSPEQFF.

The chain recombines TRBV27 with TRBJ2-1, with a possible D match to TRBD2 (6 bases). Trimming cost V 5 bases and J 6 bases, with 17 bases left between them. The CDR3 runs to 15 residues. CDR1 MNHEY and CDR2 SMNVEV come from the germline V gene (reference sequence). The CDR3 reads CASSPYFRGINEQFF. The CDR3 coding sequence is TGTGCCAGCAGTCCCTATTTCCGGGGGATCAATGAGCAGTTCTTC.

The count of this clone is one. V gene TRBV5-4 combines with J gene TRBJ2-5, with TRBD2 as a possible D gene (5 bases). Germline V lookup: CDR1 SGHNT, CDR2 YYREEE (reference sequence). The CDR3 is 13 amino acids. The V and J ends lost 2 bases and 3 bases respectively, with 8 bases between them. CDR3 in amino acids: CASSLVGEETQYF. CDR3 nucleotide sequence: TGTGCCAGCAGCTTAGTGGGAGAAGAGACCCAGTACTTC.

For this clone: The same CDR3 also results from other DNA sequences found in this sample. V usage is TRBV9 and J usage is TRBJ1-3; weak D call: TRBD1 (5 bases). The V gene lost 0 bases and the J gene lost 0 bases, with 7 bases spanning the gap. This CDR3 has 15 amino acids. The V gene's germline CDR1 is SGDLS and CDR2 YYNGEE. The CDR3 bases are TGTGCCAGCAGCGTAGCTGGGGCCTCTGGAAACACCATATATTTT. Encoded protein: CASSVAGASGNTIYF.

The rearrangement joins TRBV7-9 to TRBJ2-3, with 7 positions matching TRBD1. V trimming: 5 bases; J trimming: 8 bases; junction bases outside the gene matches: 19. Per germline, CDR1 SEHNR and CDR2 FQNEAQ (reference sequence). CDR3 length: 17 amino acids. The CDR3 bases are TGTGCCAGCAGCCCACTGGATGGACAGGCCCTTCAAGGTACGCAGTATTTT. The encoded protein is CASSPLDGQALQGTQYF. Full variable domain (missing parts from reference TRBV7-9 and TRBJ2-3): DTGVSQNPRHKITKRGQNVTFRCDPISEHNRLYWYRQTLGQGPEFLTYFQNEAQLEKSRLLSDRFSAERPKGSFSTLEIQRTEQGDSAMYLCASSPLDGQALQGTQYFGPGTRLTVL.

The rearrangement joins TRBV5-4 to TRBJ1-6, with 10 bases that match TRBD1. The CDR3 has 16 amino acids. Germline assignment: CDR1 SGHNT and CDR2 YYREEE (reference sequence). Germline trimming cut 0 bases from V and 6 bases from J; bases unmatched to any gene: 3. The CDR3 DNA reads TGTGCCAGCAGCTTGGGACAGGGGGCGGGTAATTCACCCCTCCACTTT. Translation gives CASSLGQGAGNSPLHF.

V usage is TRBV10-3 and J usage is TRBJ1-2; a weak D match, TRBD1 (6 bases). Germline CDR1 is ENHRY and CDR2 is SYGVKD. CDR3 length: 13 amino acids. V lost 8 bases and J lost 7, with 17 bases in between. CDR3 in DNA: TGTGCCATCCGGGCGGCAGGGGACGGTGGCTACACCTTC. It translates to CAIRAAGDGGYTF.

The V gene is TRBV6-5, the J gene TRBJ2-1; 14 bases align to TRBD2. J gave up 5 bases and V 7 bases, and 4 bases lay outside the gene matches. The germline gives CDR1 MNHEY, CDR2 SVGAGI. This CDR3 has 15 amino acids. The CDR3 is CASNPTSGRDNEQFF. The CDR3 nucleotides are TGTGCCAGCAACCCGACTAGCGGGAGGGACAATGAGCAGTTCTTC.

About this clone itself: This sample also contains other DNA sequences that code for the same CDR3. The chain joins TRBV5-1 to TRBJ1-6; 8 bases line up with TRBD1. Germline V gives CDR1 SGHRS, CDR2 YFSETQ. This CDR3 has 15 amino acids. Trimming removed 0 bases from V and 9 bases from J; junction bases left unmatched: 5. In nucleotides, the CDR3 is TGCGCCAGCAGCTTGGACAGGGGGGTTGGTTCACCCCTCCACTTT. Translation: CASSLDRGVGSPLHF. Full variable domain (outside the CDR3, taken from reference TRBV5-1 and TRBJ1-6): KAGVTQTPRYLIKTRGQQVTLSCSPISGHRSVSWYQQTPGQGLQFLFEYFSETQRNKGNFPGRFSGRQFSNSRSEMNVSTLELGDSALYLCASSLDRGVGSPLHFGNGTRLTVT.

This clone was found once. The gene calls are TRBV19 and TRBJ2-3; 7 bases are a match to TRBD2. This CDR3 is 14 amino acids long. Germline trimming cut 3 bases from V and 3 bases from J; bases unmatched to any gene: 3. Germline V gives CDR1 LNHDA, CDR2 SQIVND (reference sequence). The CDR3, as DNA: TGTGCCAGTAGTATGGGGCGGGAGACAGATACGCAGTATTTT. It yields the protein CASSMGRETDTQYF. The full variable domain, its missing parts supplied by reference TRBV19 and TRBJ2-3, is DGGITQSPKYLFRKEGQNVTLSCEQNLNHDAMYWYRQDPGQGLRLIYYSQIVNDFQKGDIAEGYSVSREKKESFPLTVTSAQKNPTAFYLCASSMGRETDTQYFGPGTRLTVL.

The chain links TRBV28 to TRBJ2-7, with D perhaps matching TRBD1 (5 bases). With 7 bases removed from V and 1 base from J, the gap between germline ends came to 11 bases. CDR1 and CDR2 (germline): MDHEN, SYDVKM. CDR3 length equals 13 residues. CDR3 bases: TGTGCCAGCAATTTGGACATGTCCTACGAGCAGTACTTC. Translated, it gives CASNLDMSYEQYF.

This chain connects TRBV14 to TRBJ1-6; tentative D call: TRBD1 (6 bases). Trimming pared 4 bases from V and 8 bases from J, leaving 9 bases between. This CDR3 spans 13 amino acids. CDR1 SGHDN and CDR2 FVKESK come from the germline V gene. The CDR3, as DNA: TGTGCCAGCAGCCTATACAGGGATTCACCCCTCCACTTT. Its translation: CASSLYRDSPLHF. The entire variable domain, with the rest obtained from reference TRBV14 and TRBJ1-6, is as follows: EAGVTQFPSHSVIEKGQTVTLRCDPISGHDNLYWYRRVMGKEIKFLLHFVKESKQDESGMPNNRFLAERTGGTYSTLKVQPAELEDSGVYFCASSLYRDSPLHFGNGTRLTVT.

The chain is built from TRBV2 and TRBJ2-1, with D unclear. From germline, CDR1 is SNHLY and CDR2 FYNNEI. The CDR3 runs 12 residues. Trimming cost V 8 bases and J 5 bases, with 10 bases left between them. The chain's CDR3 is CASGGDNNEQFF. The DNA of the CDR3 is TGTGCCAGCGGTGGCGACAACAATGAGCAGTTCTTC.

This rearrangement joins TRBV7-2 to TRBJ2-5; D is perhaps TRBD2 (6 bases). The CDR3 is 14 residues long. CDR1 and CDR2 (germline): SGHTA, FQGNSA. Trimming cost V 5 bases and J 4 bases, with 14 bases left between them. CDR3 in DNA: TGTGCCAGCAGCCCCCTCCGGGGAGGAGAGACCCAGTACTTC. Its translation: CASSPLRGGETQYF.